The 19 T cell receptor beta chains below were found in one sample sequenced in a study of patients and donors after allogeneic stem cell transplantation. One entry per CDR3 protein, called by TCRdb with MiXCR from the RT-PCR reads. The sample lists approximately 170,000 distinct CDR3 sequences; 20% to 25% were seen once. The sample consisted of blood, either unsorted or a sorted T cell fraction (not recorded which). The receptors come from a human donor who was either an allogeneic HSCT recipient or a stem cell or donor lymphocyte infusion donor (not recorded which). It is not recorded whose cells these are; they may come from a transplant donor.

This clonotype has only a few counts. CDR3 coding DNA: TGTGCCAGCAGGTTTTCGGGACAGAGCTCCTACGAGCAGTACTTC. It codes for CASRFSGQSSYEQYF. V and J are TRBV11-2 and TRBJ2-7; the match to TRBD1 covers 7 bases. This CDR3 spans 15 amino acids. Germline V gives CDR1 SGHAT, CDR2 FQNNGV. With V trimmed by 6 bases and J by 0 bases, 8 bases remained unmatched.

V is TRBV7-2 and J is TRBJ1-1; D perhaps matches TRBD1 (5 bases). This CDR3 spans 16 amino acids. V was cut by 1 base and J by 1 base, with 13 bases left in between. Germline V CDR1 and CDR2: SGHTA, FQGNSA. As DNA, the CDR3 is TGTGCCAGCAGCTTAGGAAGGAAGGGGAGGAACACTGAAGCTTTCTTT. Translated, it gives CASSLGRKGRNTEAFF.

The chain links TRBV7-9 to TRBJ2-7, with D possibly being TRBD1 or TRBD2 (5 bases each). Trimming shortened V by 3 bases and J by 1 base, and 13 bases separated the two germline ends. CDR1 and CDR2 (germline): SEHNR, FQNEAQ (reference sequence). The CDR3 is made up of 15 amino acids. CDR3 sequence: CASSFIGTVSYEQYF. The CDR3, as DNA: TGTGCCAGCAGCTTCATCGGGACGGTGTCCTACGAGCAGTACTTC.

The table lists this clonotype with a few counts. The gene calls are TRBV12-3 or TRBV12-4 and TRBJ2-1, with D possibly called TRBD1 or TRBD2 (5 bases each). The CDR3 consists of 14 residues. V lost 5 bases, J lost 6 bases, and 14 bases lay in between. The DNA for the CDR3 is TGTGCCAGCAGTCAGACCGGGGCTGGCAATGAGCAGTTCTTC. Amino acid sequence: CASSQTGAGNEQFF.

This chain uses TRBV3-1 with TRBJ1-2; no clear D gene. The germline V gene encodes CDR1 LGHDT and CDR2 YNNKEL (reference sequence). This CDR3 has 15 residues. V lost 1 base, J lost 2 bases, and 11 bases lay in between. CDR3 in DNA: TGTGCCAGCAGCCAAGGTTTCGGGCAGAACTATGGCTACACCTTC. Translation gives CASSQGFGQNYGYTF.

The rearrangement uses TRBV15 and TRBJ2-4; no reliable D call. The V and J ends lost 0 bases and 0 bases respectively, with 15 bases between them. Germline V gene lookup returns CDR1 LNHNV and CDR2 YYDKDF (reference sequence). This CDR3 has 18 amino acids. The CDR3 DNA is TGTGCCACCAGCAGAGATGCCCTACGTAGTCTAGCCAAAAACATTCAGTACTTC. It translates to CATSRDALRSLAKNIQYF.

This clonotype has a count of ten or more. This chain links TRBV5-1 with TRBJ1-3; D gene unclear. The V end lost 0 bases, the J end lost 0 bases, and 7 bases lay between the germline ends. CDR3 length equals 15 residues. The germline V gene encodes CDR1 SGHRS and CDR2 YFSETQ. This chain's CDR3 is CASSLAPISGNTIYF. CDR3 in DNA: TGCGCCAGCAGCTTGGCCCCTATCTCTGGAAACACCATATATTTT.

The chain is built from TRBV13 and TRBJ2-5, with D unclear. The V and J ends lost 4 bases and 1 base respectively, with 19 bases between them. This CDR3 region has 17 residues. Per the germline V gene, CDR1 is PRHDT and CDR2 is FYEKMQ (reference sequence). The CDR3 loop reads CASSSLPAGAVQETQYF. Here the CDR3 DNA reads TGTGCCAGCAGCTCCTTACCAGCAGGTGCTGTCCAAGAGACCCAGTACTTC.

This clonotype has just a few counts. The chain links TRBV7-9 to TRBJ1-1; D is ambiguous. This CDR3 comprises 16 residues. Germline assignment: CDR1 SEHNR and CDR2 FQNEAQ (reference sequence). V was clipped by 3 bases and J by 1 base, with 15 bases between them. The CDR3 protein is CASSFSLRSPNTEAFF. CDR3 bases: TGTGCCAGCAGCTTTTCACTCAGGAGCCCGAACACTGAAGCTTTCTTT.

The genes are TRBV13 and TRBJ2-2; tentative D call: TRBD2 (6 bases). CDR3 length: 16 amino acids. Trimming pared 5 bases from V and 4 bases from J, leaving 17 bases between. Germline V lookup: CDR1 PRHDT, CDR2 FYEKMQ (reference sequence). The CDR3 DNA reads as TGTGCCAGCAGCCCCGGCGGGACCTGGGGCACCGGGGAGCTGTTTTTT. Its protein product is CASSPGGTWGTGELFF.

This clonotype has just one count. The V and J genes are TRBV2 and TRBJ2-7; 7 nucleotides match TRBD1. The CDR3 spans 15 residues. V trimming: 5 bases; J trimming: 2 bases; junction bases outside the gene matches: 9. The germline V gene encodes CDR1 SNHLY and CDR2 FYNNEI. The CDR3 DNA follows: TGTGCCAGCAGTTCATTTAAGGACAGGACCTACGAGCAGTACTTC. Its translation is CASSSFKDRTYEQYF.

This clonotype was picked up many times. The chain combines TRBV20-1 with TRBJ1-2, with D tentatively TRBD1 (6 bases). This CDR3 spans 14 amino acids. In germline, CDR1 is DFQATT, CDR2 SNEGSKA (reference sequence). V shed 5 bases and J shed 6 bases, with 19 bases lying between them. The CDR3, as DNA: TGCAGTGCTGTCACCGGGACATCTCACGATGGCTACACCTTC. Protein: CSAVTGTSHDGYTF.

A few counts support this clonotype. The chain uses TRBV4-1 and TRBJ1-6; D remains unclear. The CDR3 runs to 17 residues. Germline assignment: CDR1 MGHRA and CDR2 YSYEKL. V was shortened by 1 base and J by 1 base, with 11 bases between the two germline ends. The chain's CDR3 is CASSQALGRSYNSPLHF. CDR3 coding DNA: TGCGCCAGCAGCCAAGCCCTAGGACGGTCCTATAATTCACCCCTCCACTTT.

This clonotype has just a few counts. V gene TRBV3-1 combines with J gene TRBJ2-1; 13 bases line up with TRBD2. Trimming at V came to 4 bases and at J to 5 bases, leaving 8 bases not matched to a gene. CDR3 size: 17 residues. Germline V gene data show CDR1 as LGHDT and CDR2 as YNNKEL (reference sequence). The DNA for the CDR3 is TGTGCCAGCAGCCGCCTTTCGGGACTAGCGGGGAACAATGAGCAGTTCTTC. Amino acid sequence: CASSRLSGLAGNNEQFF.

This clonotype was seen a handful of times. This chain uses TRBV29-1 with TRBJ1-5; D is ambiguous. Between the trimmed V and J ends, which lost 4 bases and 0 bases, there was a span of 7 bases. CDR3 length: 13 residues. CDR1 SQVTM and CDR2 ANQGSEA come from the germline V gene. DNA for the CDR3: TGCAGCGTTGTTGAGAATAGCAATCAGCCCCAGCATTTT. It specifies CSVVENSNQPQHF.

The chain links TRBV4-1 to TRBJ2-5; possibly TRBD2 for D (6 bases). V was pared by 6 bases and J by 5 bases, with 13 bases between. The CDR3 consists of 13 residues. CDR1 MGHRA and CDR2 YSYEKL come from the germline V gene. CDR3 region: CASSGGAGETQYF. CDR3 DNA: TGCGCCAGCAGTGGAGGGGCCGGTGAGACCCAGTACTTC.

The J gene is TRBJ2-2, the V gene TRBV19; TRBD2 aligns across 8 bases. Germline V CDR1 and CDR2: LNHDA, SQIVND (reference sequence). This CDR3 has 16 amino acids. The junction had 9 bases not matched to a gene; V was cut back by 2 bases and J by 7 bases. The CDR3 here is CASSIRGGRIVGELFF. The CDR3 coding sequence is TGTGCCAGTAGTATACGTGGCGGGAGGATTGTCGGGGAGCTGTTTTTT.

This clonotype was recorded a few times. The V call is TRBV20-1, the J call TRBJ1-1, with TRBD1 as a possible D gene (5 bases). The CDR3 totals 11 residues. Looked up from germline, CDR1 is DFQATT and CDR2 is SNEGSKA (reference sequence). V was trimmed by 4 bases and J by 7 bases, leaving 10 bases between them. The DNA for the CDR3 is TGCAGTGCTACGAGACAGATTGAAGCTTTCTTT. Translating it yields CSATRQIEAFF.

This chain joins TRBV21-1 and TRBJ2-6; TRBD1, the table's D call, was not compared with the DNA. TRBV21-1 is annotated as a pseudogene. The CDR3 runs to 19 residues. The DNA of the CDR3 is TGTGCCAGCAGCAAAGCTTATAGGGACGACGGATCTGGGGCCAACGTCCTGACTTTC. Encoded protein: CASSKAYRDDGSGANVLTF.